This T cell receptor (beta chain) stems from a study of T-cell memory formation after mild COVID-19. Regarding this clonotype: The target antigen is unknown.

TCRdb re-analysed the 5' RACE reads in MiXCR, keeping a single row per CDR3 protein. The sample gives approximately 260,000 distinct CDR3 sequences, approximately 19% of which show up once; about 21% is in the top ten. General study findings and limits: Among CD4+ contracting clones, most were CM and EM, and CD8+ ones EMRA.

The clonotype comes from a man younger than 30 who had mild COVID-19 (a few samples of this study predate the infection). Cell type and time point are not known. The specimen sequenced was PBMCs or a T cell subset sorted from them (not recorded which).

CDR3 loop: CASSRAGADYNEQFF. The CDR3 nucleotides are TGTGCCAGCAGCCGGGCGGGTGCTGACTACAATGAGCAGTTCTTC. The chain links TRBV5-4 to TRBJ2-1; a possible D gene is TRBD2 (5 bases). This CDR3 is built from 15 residues. Germline CDR1 and CDR2: SGHNT and YYREEE (reference sequence). Trimming took off 4 bases at V and 3 bases at J, with 14 bases between the two ends.